This is a list of T cell receptor beta chains from one sample in a study of cytomegalovirus exposure and HLA in healthy donors. Method: immunoSEQ multiplex PCR; TCRdb's copy keeps in-frame clones and lacks some. Among 110,000 to 150,000 clones listed, about three quarters were seen once. What was sequenced was PBMCs. The receptors stem from a young man in good health and CMV-seronegative. Each CDR3 is given without its conserved first and last residue. D genes are given only for firm matches.

cdr3_length: 14; d_call: TRBD2; v_call: TRBV6-1; j_call: TRBJ2-1; cdr3_aa: ASSEMLAGGPNEQF
cdr3_length: 13; d_call: NA; v_call: TRBV28; j_call: TRBJ1-2; cdr3_aa: ASSLTGQANYGYT
cdr3_length: 13; d_call: NA; v_call: TRBV11-2; j_call: TRBJ1-3; cdr3_aa: ASSFQGNPGNTIY
cdr3_length: 14; d_call: TRBD2; v_call: TRBV11-2; j_call: TRBJ2-3; cdr3_aa: ASSRQPAGGGDTQY
cdr3_length: 14; d_call: NA; v_call: TRBV7-8; j_call: TRBJ1-2; cdr3_aa: ASSPRLAGASYGYT
cdr3_length: 14; d_call: TRBD1; v_call: TRBV13; j_call: TRBJ1-6; cdr3_aa: ASSFRGLYINSPLH
cdr3_length: 12; d_call: NA; v_call: TRBV19; j_call: TRBJ1-1; cdr3_aa: ATLSVGRRTEAF
cdr3_length: 13; d_call: NA; v_call: TRBV27; j_call: TRBJ2-7; cdr3_aa: ASSSSPQGTYEQY
cdr3_length: 18; d_call: TRBD1; v_call: TRBV14; j_call: TRBJ2-1; cdr3_aa: ASSQGGGQGVPLSYNEQF
cdr3_length: 11; d_call: TRBD1; v_call: TRBV29-1; j_call: TRBJ2-1; cdr3_aa: SVEVDRVWEQF
cdr3_length: 11; d_call: NA; v_call: TRBV18; j_call: TRBJ2-3; cdr3_aa: ASSPRRDDTQY
cdr3_length: 14; d_call: TRBD1; v_call: TRBV15; j_call: TRBJ2-5; cdr3_aa: ATSTRDRVSRETQY
cdr3_length: 13; d_call: NA; v_call: TRBV5-1; j_call: TRBJ1-1; cdr3_aa: ASSLWQATNSEAF
cdr3_length: 10; d_call: NA; v_call: TRBV6-1; j_call: TRBJ2-7; cdr3_aa: ASSERDYEQY
cdr3_length: 12; d_call: NA; v_call: TRBV6-4; j_call: TRBJ2-5; cdr3_aa: ASSDFRGDETQY
cdr3_length: 14; d_call: NA; v_call: TRBV7-8; j_call: TRBJ1-4; cdr3_aa: ASRRGTVRGEEKLF
cdr3_length: 14; d_call: NA; v_call: TRBV28; j_call: TRBJ2-7; cdr3_aa: ASKAGSRYSSYEQY
cdr3_length: 12; d_call: TRBD1; v_call: TRBV6-5; j_call: TRBJ2-7; cdr3_aa: ASSRDRVSYEQY
cdr3_length: 13; d_call: NA; v_call: TRBV27; j_call: TRBJ1-3; cdr3_aa: ASSLSWRSGNTIY
cdr3_length: 14; d_call: TRBD2; v_call: TRBV28; j_call: TRBJ2-3; cdr3_aa: ASRGTSGLYTDTQY
cdr3_length: 15; d_call: NA; v_call: TRBV19; j_call: TRBJ1-3; cdr3_aa: ASIHDSAGFSGNTIY
cdr3_length: 12; d_call: TRBD2; v_call: TRBV2; j_call: TRBJ2-3; cdr3_aa: ASRGGMSTDTQY
cdr3_length: 13; d_call: NA; v_call: TRBV6-1; j_call: TRBJ1-5; cdr3_aa: ASMRGFLSNQPQH
cdr3_length: 13; d_call: TRBD2; v_call: TRBV7-8; j_call: TRBJ2-2; cdr3_aa: ASSLIAGLTGELF
cdr3_length: 12; d_call: TRBD1; v_call: TRBV2; j_call: TRBJ2-7; cdr3_aa: ASSPGGWQNEQY
cdr3_length: 11; d_call: TRBD1; v_call: TRBV29-1; j_call: TRBJ1-1; cdr3_aa: SVGGQEFNKAL
cdr3_length: 13; d_call: TRBD1; v_call: TRBV2; j_call: TRBJ2-7; cdr3_aa: ASSVGTGGTYEQY
cdr3_length: 14; d_call: NA; v_call: TRBV6-4; j_call: TRBJ2-1; cdr3_aa: ASSPRQPSSYNEQF
cdr3_length: 12; d_call: TRBD1; v_call: TRBV5-1; j_call: TRBJ1-1; cdr3_aa: ASSPRQGTYEAF
cdr3_length: 11; d_call: NA; v_call: TRBV19; j_call: TRBJ1-2; cdr3_aa: ATAPGLDYGYT
cdr3_length: 11; d_call: NA; v_call: TRBV10-1; j_call: TRBJ2-5; cdr3_aa: ASSETVQTTQY
cdr3_length: 13; d_call: TRBD1; v_call: TRBV30; j_call: TRBJ2-1; cdr3_aa: AWARDRVSYNEQF
cdr3_length: 13; d_call: NA; v_call: TRBV4-1; j_call: TRBJ2-3; cdr3_aa: ASSQAIARGDTQY
cdr3_length: 13; d_call: TRBD2; v_call: TRBV27; j_call: TRBJ2-7; cdr3_aa: ASSLASGDFYEQY
cdr3_length: 14; d_call: NA; v_call: TRBV12-5; j_call: TRBJ2-3; cdr3_aa: ASGPDPLRGKDTQY
cdr3_length: 11; d_call: NA; v_call: TRBV5-1; j_call: TRBJ1-5; cdr3_aa: ASSFSSNQPQH